Listed below are T cell receptor beta chains from one sample, sequenced in a study of T cells in Graves' hyperthyroidism and ophthalmopathy. TCRdb recomputed calls from the multiplex PCR reads with MiXCR, one row per CDR3 protein. The sample holds about 610,000 distinct CDR3 sequences; 16% are singletons and the top ten take approximately 3.5%. The source material was blood. The receptors were gathered from a woman in her forties with Graves' ophthalmopathy. Both conserved end residues are part of each CDR3. The D gene is left open where the match is weak. Clone size is given for some rows only: seen once, a few or many times, or a class if the clone is expanded.

>TRBJ2-2|TRBD2|TRBV2|-
CASSLPSGTSGASWGELFF
TGTGCCAGCAGTCTACCTTCCGGGACTAGCGGGGCCTCGTGGGGGGAGCTGTTTTTT
>TRBJ1-4|-|TRBV2|many
CASSSNREGHEKLFF
TGTGCCAGCAGTTCGAACAGGGAAGGTCATGAAAAACTGTTTTTT
>TRBJ2-7|TRBD1|TRBV11-2|many
CASSLAGTGNYEQYF
TGTGCCAGCAGCTTAGCAGGGACAGGGAACTACGAGCAGTACTTC
>TRBJ2-1|-|TRBV24-1|many
CATSDPNNEQFF
TGTGCCACCAGTGATCCTAACAATGAGCAGTTCTTC
>TRBJ2-5|-|TRBV4-1|few
CASSRLLAERKETQYF
TGCGCCAGCAGCCGCCTACTAGCTGAAAGGAAAGAGACCCAGTACTTC
>TRBJ1-6|-|TRBV16|few
CASSQFAQGRPLHF
TGTGCCAGCAGCCAATTCGCCCAGGGGAGACCCCTCCACTTT
>TRBJ2-5|-|TRBV5-1|few
CASRLLSSKETQYF
TGCGCCAGCAGGTTGTTGAGTTCCAAAGAGACCCAGTACTTC
>TRBJ1-1|-|TRBV3-1|many
CASSQDPGGGRIEAFF
TGTGCCAGCAGCCAAGATCCGGGCGGGGGGAGGATTGAAGCTTTCTTT
>TRBJ2-1|TRBD2|TRBV12-3/TRBV12-4|-
CASRSSGRTNEQFF
TGTGCCAGCAGGAGTAGCGGGAGGACGAATGAGCAGTTCTTC
>TRBJ2-1|TRBD2|TRBV11-1|many
CASSLTSPHAEQFF
TGTGCCAGCAGCCTGACTAGCCCCCATGCTGAGCAGTTCTTC
>TRBJ1-2|-|TRBV29-1|few
CSVRSGTDGYTF
TGCAGCGTTCGATCAGGGACCGATGGCTACACCTTC
>TRBJ2-1|TRBD2|TRBV11-1|few
CASSPSGTSGRARQFF
TGTGCCAGCAGCCCTTCGGGGACTAGCGGGAGGGCCAGGCAGTTCTTC
>TRBJ1-1|TRBD1|TRBV6-1|many
CASSLTGEQEAFF
TGTGCCAGCAGTCTGACAGGGGAGCAAGAAGCTTTCTTT
>TRBJ2-2|-|TRBV11-3|few
CASSFSGGGELFF
TGTGCCAGCAGCTTTTCCGGGGGCGGGGAGCTGTTTTTT
>TRBJ2-6|TRBD1|TRBV6-2/TRBV6-3|many
CASSYSRDRVVSGANVLTF
TGTGCCAGCAGTTACTCAAGAGACAGGGTAGTCTCTGGGGCCAACGTCCTGACTTTC
>TRBJ1-1|-|TRBV30|many
CAWSSFLGTEAFF
TGTGCCTGGAGTTCCTTCCTCGGGACTGAAGCTTTCTTT
>TRBJ1-4|TRBD1|TRBV5-1|-
CASSLASGGYEKLFF
TGCGCCAGCAGCTTGGCCTCAGGGGGCTATGAAAAACTGTTTTTT
>TRBJ2-7|TRBD2|TRBV28|few
CASSSTGTSRSYEQYF
TGTGCCAGCAGTTCGACCGGGACTAGCAGGTCCTACGAGCAGTACTTC
>TRBJ2-2|TRBD2|TRBV12-3/TRBV12-4|-
CASSLALRSGGVNGELFF
TGTGCCAGCAGTTTAGCCCTTAGGAGCGGGGGGGTCAACGGGGAGCTGTTTTTT
>TRBJ1-1|-|TRBV24-1|-
CATRGGELNTEAFF
TGTGCCACCAGGGGGGGAGAATTGAACACTGAAGCTTTCTTT
>TRBJ2-1|-|TRBV5-1|many
CASSSTGNEQFF
TGCGCCAGCAGCTCGACGGGCAATGAGCAGTTCTTC
>TRBJ1-5|-|TRBV2|many
CASSEAVRGNQPQHF
TGTGCCAGCAGTGAAGCGGTCAGGGGAAATCAGCCCCAGCATTTT
>TRBJ2-3|-|TRBV11-2|many
CASSMGTSLRTDTQYF
TGTGCCAGCAGCATGGGGACTTCCTTGCGCACAGATACGCAGTATTTT
>TRBJ2-7|TRBD2|TRBV10-3|many
CAISEEGAGLGYEQYF
TGTGCCATCAGTGAGGAAGGAGCGGGGCTGGGCTACGAGCAGTACTTC
>TRBJ2-2|TRBD1|TRBV12-5|-
CASGLLTGTGGTGELFF
TGTGCTAGTGGTTTGTTGACCGGGACAGGGGGCACCGGGGAGCTGTTTTTT
>TRBJ2-5|TRBD2|TRBV6-2/TRBV6-3|-
CASRGNHSGPKETQYF
TGTGCCAGCAGAGGAAACCATAGCGGGCCTAAAGAGACCCAGTACTTC
>TRBJ1-2|-|TRBV6-6|many
CASSYSNRARSGYTF
TGTGCCAGCAGTTACTCCAACAGGGCTCGAAGTGGCTACACCTTC
>TRBJ2-6|-|TRBV3-1|-
CASSQELGAPSSGANVLTF
TGTGCCAGCAGCCAAGAATTGGGGGCACCTAGCTCTGGGGCCAACGTCCTGACTTTC
>TRBJ2-1|-|TRBV13|-
CASSLAFQAVWEQFF
TGTGCCAGCAGCTTAGCATTCCAGGCGGTGTGGGAGCAGTTCTTC
>TRBJ2-1|TRBD2|TRBV3-1|many
CASSQDGGAYSYNEQFF
TGTGCCAGCAGCCAAGACGGGGGGGCCTACTCCTACAATGAGCAGTTCTTC
>TRBJ2-7|TRBD2|TRBV5-1|many
CASSRGLAEGEQYF
TGCGCCAGCAGCCGGGGACTAGCGGAGGGTGAGCAGTACTTC
>TRBJ2-7|-|TRBV11-2|-
CASSFSGTEDEQYF
TGTGCCAGCAGCTTCTCCGGGACTGAAGACGAGCAGTACTTC
>TRBJ2-7|-|TRBV7-2|-
CASSWAGYEQYF
TGTGCCAGCAGCTGGGCAGGGTACGAGCAGTACTTC
>TRBJ2-7|TRBD1|TRBV6-1|once
CASRPGTGKGEQYF
TGTGCCAGCAGACCCGGGACAGGGAAGGGGGAGCAGTACTTC
>TRBJ1-3|-|TRBV30|many
CAWSVLGRWRGNTIYF
TGTGCCTGGAGTGTACTCGGCCGCTGGCGTGGAAACACCATATATTTT
>TRBJ2-1|-|TRBV2|many
CATAGVYNEQFF
TGTGCCACCGCTGGGGTCTACAATGAGCAGTTCTTC
>TRBJ1-1|-|TRBV5-1|many
CASSYHKLNTEAFF
TGCGCCAGCAGCTACCACAAGCTGAACACTGAAGCTTTCTTT
>TRBJ1-5|-|TRBV28|many
CATRLWDQPQHF
TGTGCCACCAGGCTCTGGGATCAGCCCCAGCATTTT
>TRBJ1-3|TRBD1|TRBV3-1|-
CASSQQGANTIYF
TGTGCCAGCAGCCAACAGGGGGCGAACACCATATATTTT
>TRBJ2-1|-|TRBV6-2/TRBV6-3|-
CASSVTMSSYNEQFF
TGTGCCAGCAGTGTGACCATGAGCTCCTACAATGAGCAGTTCTTC
>TRBJ1-4|-|TRBV28|-
CASIGALREKLFF
TGTGCCAGCATAGGGGCGTTACGGGAAAAACTGTTTTTT
>TRBJ1-2|-|TRBV19|few
CAARQGDGYTF
TGTGCCGCTAGGCAGGGAGATGGCTACACCTTC
>TRBJ2-1|TRBD1|TRBV11-1|many
CASSLYLDRGQTDEQFF
TGTGCCAGCAGCCTATACTTGGACAGGGGGCAAACCGATGAGCAGTTCTTC
>TRBJ1-4|TRBD1|TRBV20-1|-
CSGEGQDYEKLFF
TGCAGTGGGGAGGGACAGGACTATGAAAAACTGTTTTTT
>TRBJ2-7|-|TRBV20-1|many
CSASPEAYEQYF
TGCAGTGCTAGCCCGGAGGCCTACGAGCAGTACTTC
>TRBJ1-5|TRBD1|TRBV18|-
CASRRGTADSNQPQHF
TGTGCCAGCAGGCGCGGGACAGCCGATAGCAATCAGCCCCAGCATTTT